This TCR beta chain was captured by sequencing in a study of tumor-infiltrating lymphocytes in oesophageal squamous cell carcinoma. TCRdb fed the PCR reads into MiXCR, producing one record per CDR3 protein. The sample has approximately 12,000 distinct CDR3 sequences; approximately 50% are singletons. In germline, CDR1 is SGHAT, CDR2 FQNNGV. V trimming: 2 bases; J trimming: 0 bases; junction bases outside the gene matches: 10. This CDR3 contains 18 residues. This receptor was obtained from a male donor with esophageal squamous cell carcinoma. Sequencing was carried out using normal esophageal tissue next to the tumor. The chain joins TRBV11-2 to TRBJ2-1, with 7 bases fitting TRBD2. CDR3 sequence: CASSLTLGASGSYNEQFF. The CDR3 DNA follows: TGTGCCAGCAGCTTAACGTTAGGGGCTAGCGGCTCCTACAATGAGCAGTTCTTC.